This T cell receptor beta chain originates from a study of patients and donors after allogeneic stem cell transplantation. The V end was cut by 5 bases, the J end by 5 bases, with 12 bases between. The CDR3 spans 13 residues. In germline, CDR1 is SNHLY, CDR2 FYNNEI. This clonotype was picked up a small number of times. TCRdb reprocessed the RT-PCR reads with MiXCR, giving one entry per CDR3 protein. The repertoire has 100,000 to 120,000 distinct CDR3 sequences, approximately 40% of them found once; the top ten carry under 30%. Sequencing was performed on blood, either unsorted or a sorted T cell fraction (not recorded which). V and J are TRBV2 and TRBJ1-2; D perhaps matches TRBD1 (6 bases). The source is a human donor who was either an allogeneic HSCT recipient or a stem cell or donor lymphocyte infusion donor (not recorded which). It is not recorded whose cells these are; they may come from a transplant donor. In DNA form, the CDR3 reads TGTGCCAGCAGTAGGACAGAGGCTTATGGCTACACCTTC. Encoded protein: CASSRTEAYGYTF.